The rows below give T cell receptor beta chains drawn from one sample of a study of shared clonotypes between healthy human individuals. TCRdb's table, derived via immunoSEQ multiplex PCR, lists solely in-frame clones and lacks some. The sample holds hundreds of thousands of clones, 95% to 96% seen once. Sample: naive CD8+ T cells sorted from blood. The receptors come from a woman aged 25 to 45 in good health. CDR3s include the opening cysteine and the closing phenylalanine or tryptophan. Fields, in order: CDR3 protein, CDR3 DNA, V gene, clone size, D gene, J gene. The D gene is left open where the match is weak. Clone size is not always given. Where it is, it says once, few, many or a class for expanded clones.

CDR3aa: CASSLSWREGLYEQYF
CDR3nt: TGTGCCAGCAGCTTATCGTGGCGGGAGGGCCTCTACGAGCAGTACTTC
v_gene: TRBV27
abundance: NA
d_gene: TRBD2
j_gene: TRBJ2-7

CDR3aa: CASSLESRAANVLTF
CDR3nt: TGTGCCAGCAGCTTGGAATCGAGGGCAGCCAACGTCCTGACTTTC
v_gene: TRBV5-8
abundance: NA
d_gene: NA
j_gene: TRBJ2-6

CDR3aa: CASSIGTGSYEQYF
CDR3nt: TGTGCCAGTAGTATTGGGACTGGCTCCTACGAGCAGTACTTC
v_gene: TRBV19
abundance: NA
d_gene: NA
j_gene: TRBJ2-7

CDR3aa: CASSLDSTEAFF
CDR3nt: TGCGCCAGCAGCTTGGACAGCACGGAAGCTTTCTTT
v_gene: TRBV5-1
abundance: NA
d_gene: NA
j_gene: TRBJ1-1

CDR3aa: CASSLADASSGNTIYF
CDR3nt: TGTGCCAGCAGCTTAGCTGATGCGAGCTCTGGAAACACCATATATTTT
v_gene: TRBV7-6
abundance: NA
d_gene: NA
j_gene: TRBJ1-3

CDR3aa: CASSLELAGGRETQYF
CDR3nt: TGCGCCAGCAGCTTGGAACTAGCGGGGGGGCGGGAGACCCAGTACTTC
v_gene: TRBV5-1
abundance: NA
d_gene: TRBD2
j_gene: TRBJ2-5

CDR3aa: CASSVGGKRSLEQYF
CDR3nt: TGTGCCAGCAGCGTAGGTGGGAAACGGTCGCTAGAGCAGTACTTC
v_gene: TRBV9
abundance: NA
d_gene: NA
j_gene: TRBJ2-7

CDR3aa: CASSPGPTGELFF
CDR3nt: TGTGCCAGCAGCCCCGGGCCGACCGGGGAGCTGTTTTTT
v_gene: TRBV7-8
abundance: NA
d_gene: NA
j_gene: TRBJ2-2

CDR3aa: CASSLRWPGEGTDTQYF
CDR3nt: TGTGCCAGCAGCTTACGGTGGCCGGGAGAGGGCACAGATACGCAGTATTTT
v_gene: TRBV11-2
abundance: NA
d_gene: NA
j_gene: TRBJ2-3

CDR3aa: CASSQGGQYQILYGYTF
CDR3nt: TGTGCCAGCAGCCAAGGGGGACAGTACCAAATACTCTATGGCTACACCTTC
v_gene: TRBV4-2
abundance: NA
d_gene: TRBD1
j_gene: TRBJ1-2

CDR3aa: CASSSVGSGSTDTQYF
CDR3nt: TGCGCCAGCAGCTCGGTGGGTAGCGGGAGCACAGATACGCAGTATTTT
v_gene: TRBV5-1
abundance: NA
d_gene: TRBD2
j_gene: TRBJ2-3

CDR3aa: CASAGIPYEQYF
CDR3nt: TGTGCCAGCGCAGGGATCCCCTACGAGCAGTACTTC
v_gene: TRBV7-9
abundance: NA
d_gene: NA
j_gene: TRBJ2-7

CDR3aa: CASSLAPRVDTEAFF
CDR3nt: TGTGCCAGCAGCTTAGCGCCCAGGGTGGACACTGAAGCTTTCTTT
v_gene: TRBV7-2
abundance: NA
d_gene: NA
j_gene: TRBJ1-1

CDR3aa: CASSLSYGAPGNTIYF
CDR3nt: TGTGCCAGCAGTTTATCGTACGGGGCCCCTGGAAACACCATATATTTT
v_gene: TRBV27
abundance: NA
d_gene: NA
j_gene: TRBJ1-3

CDR3aa: CASSIAGLADHKNIQYF
CDR3nt: TGTGCCAGTAGTATAGCCGGACTAGCGGACCACAAAAACATTCAGTACTTC
v_gene: TRBV19
abundance: NA
d_gene: TRBD2
j_gene: TRBJ2-4

CDR3aa: CASSLLERGGLAAYEQYF
CDR3nt: TGTGCCAGCAGCCTTCTCGAACGGGGGGGACTAGCGGCCTACGAGCAGTACTTC
v_gene: TRBV7-9
abundance: NA
d_gene: TRBD2
j_gene: TRBJ2-7

CDR3aa: CASSQEPLAGVPYNEQFF
CDR3nt: TGCGCCAGCAGCCAAGAACCCCTAGCGGGAGTTCCCTACAATGAGCAGTTCTTC
v_gene: TRBV4-1
abundance: NA
d_gene: TRBD2
j_gene: TRBJ2-1

CDR3aa: CASAHGRATGELFF
CDR3nt: TGTGCTAGTGCACACGGGAGGGCCACCGGGGAGCTGTTTTTT
v_gene: TRBV12-5
abundance: NA
d_gene: TRBD2
j_gene: TRBJ2-2

CDR3aa: CASSQVPASTGELFF
CDR3nt: TGCGCCAGCAGCCAAGTTCCAGCGAGCACCGGGGAGCTGTTTTTT
v_gene: TRBV4-1
abundance: NA
d_gene: NA
j_gene: TRBJ2-2

CDR3aa: CASSASGDPLNEQFF
CDR3nt: TGTGCCAGCAGCGCATCAGGGGACCCCCTAAATGAGCAGTTCTTC
v_gene: TRBV9
abundance: NA
d_gene: NA
j_gene: TRBJ2-1

CDR3aa: CASSQAGRVMNTEAFF
CDR3nt: TGTGCCAGTAGCCAAGCGGGGAGAGTCATGAACACTGAAGCTTTCTTT
v_gene: TRBV19
abundance: NA
d_gene: NA
j_gene: TRBJ1-1

CDR3aa: CASSGQGSNEQFF
CDR3nt: TGCGCCAGCAGTGGACAGGGGTCCAATGAGCAGTTCTTC
v_gene: TRBV10-1
abundance: NA
d_gene: TRBD1
j_gene: TRBJ2-1

CDR3aa: CASSIAQYEQPQHF
CDR3nt: TGTGCCAGTAGTATAGCACAGTATGAACAGCCCCAGCATTTT
v_gene: TRBV19
abundance: once
d_gene: NA
j_gene: TRBJ1-5

CDR3aa: CASSLQGTEAFF
CDR3nt: TGTGCCAGCAGTCTACAGGGTACTGAAGCTTTCTTT
v_gene: TRBV28
abundance: NA
d_gene: NA
j_gene: TRBJ1-1

CDR3aa: CASSYFSGSSYNEQFF
CDR3nt: TGTGCCAGCAGTTACTTTAGCGGGAGCTCCTACAATGAGCAGTTCTTC
v_gene: TRBV6-5
abundance: NA
d_gene: TRBD2
j_gene: TRBJ2-1

CDR3aa: CASSLNWGQLSEQYF
CDR3nt: TGTGCCAGCAGCTTGAATTGGGGACAGTTGTCCGAGCAGTACTTC
v_gene: TRBV5-4
abundance: NA
d_gene: TRBD1
j_gene: TRBJ2-7

CDR3aa: CATSRDLGGLNTGELFF
CDR3nt: TGTGCCACCAGCAGAGATCTGGGCGGACTGAACACCGGGGAGCTGTTTTTT
v_gene: TRBV15
abundance: NA
d_gene: NA
j_gene: TRBJ2-2

CDR3aa: CASSSGITDAAGELFF
CDR3nt: TGTGCCAGTAGTAGCGGGATTACCGATGCAGCCGGGGAGCTGTTTTTT
v_gene: TRBV19
abundance: NA
d_gene: NA
j_gene: TRBJ2-2

CDR3aa: CASSLVGSIAYEQYF
CDR3nt: TGTGCCAGCAGCTTGGTCGGGAGCATCGCCTACGAGCAGTACTTC
v_gene: TRBV13
abundance: once
d_gene: NA
j_gene: TRBJ2-7

CDR3aa: CASARPGTSGGYEQYF
CDR3nt: TGTGCCAGCGCACGGCCCGGGACTAGCGGAGGCTACGAGCAGTACTTC
v_gene: TRBV2
abundance: NA
d_gene: TRBD2
j_gene: TRBJ2-7

CDR3aa: CARKETASYEQYF
CDR3nt: TGTGCCAGAAAAGAGACAGCTTCCTACGAGCAGTACTTC
v_gene: TRBV2
abundance: NA
d_gene: NA
j_gene: TRBJ2-7

CDR3aa: CASSQSQGSPDYGYTF
CDR3nt: TGTGCCAGCAGCCAATCGCAGGGTTCCCCGGACTATGGCTACACCTTC
v_gene: TRBV16
abundance: NA
d_gene: NA
j_gene: TRBJ1-2

CDR3aa: CASSETASQETQYF
CDR3nt: TGTGCCAGCAGTGAAACCGCGTCCCAAGAGACCCAGTACTTC
v_gene: TRBV2
abundance: NA
d_gene: NA
j_gene: TRBJ2-5

CDR3aa: CASSYLPSGNTIYF
CDR3nt: TGTGCCAGCAGTTACCTGCCCTCTGGAAACACCATATATTTT
v_gene: TRBV6-5
abundance: NA
d_gene: NA
j_gene: TRBJ1-3

CDR3aa: CASSLGNMLYSYEQYF
CDR3nt: TGTGCCAGCAGCTTAGGCAACATGCTCTACTCCTACGAGCAGTACTTC
v_gene: TRBV13
abundance: once
d_gene: NA
j_gene: TRBJ2-7

CDR3aa: CASSIPGQGGTLATGELFF
CDR3nt: TGCGCCAGCAGCATACCGGGACAGGGAGGGACGTTAGCCACCGGGGAGCTGTTTTTT
v_gene: TRBV5-1
abundance: NA
d_gene: TRBD1
j_gene: TRBJ2-2

CDR3aa: CASSSEPGLAEQYF
CDR3nt: TGTGCCAGCAGCTCGGAGCCGGGACTTGCCGAGCAGTACTTC
v_gene: TRBV7-9
abundance: NA
d_gene: NA
j_gene: TRBJ2-7

CDR3aa: CASSFTNEQFF
CDR3nt: TGTGCCAGCAGCTTCACCAATGAGCAGTTCTTC
v_gene: TRBV7-8
abundance: NA
d_gene: NA
j_gene: TRBJ2-1

CDR3aa: CASSPVFSTNEKLFF
CDR3nt: TGCGCCAGCAGCCCAGTATTTTCAACTAATGAAAAACTGTTTTTT
v_gene: TRBV4-1
abundance: NA
d_gene: NA
j_gene: TRBJ1-4

CDR3aa: CASGNSVGQVYGYTF
CDR3nt: TGTGCCAGCGGCAATTCGGTTGGGCAGGTCTATGGCTACACCTTC
v_gene: TRBV27
abundance: once
d_gene: NA
j_gene: TRBJ1-2

CDR3aa: CASTKIQGARNEQFF
CDR3nt: TGTGCCAGCACCAAAATACAGGGGGCTCGGAATGAGCAGTTCTTC
v_gene: TRBV28
abundance: NA
d_gene: TRBD1
j_gene: TRBJ2-1

CDR3aa: CASSPATGLAGLTDTQYF
CDR3nt: TGTGCCAGCAGCCCAGCGACAGGACTAGCGGGACTGACAGATACGCAGTATTTT
v_gene: TRBV9
abundance: NA
d_gene: TRBD2
j_gene: TRBJ2-3

CDR3aa: CASSPGTNTDTQYF
CDR3nt: TGTGCCAGCAGCCCCGGGACTAACACAGATACGCAGTATTTT
v_gene: TRBV28
abundance: NA
d_gene: TRBD2
j_gene: TRBJ2-3

CDR3aa: CASSGGVGTEAFF
CDR3nt: TGTGCCAGCAGCGGAGGGGTGGGCACTGAAGCTTTCTTT
v_gene: TRBV9
abundance: NA
d_gene: NA
j_gene: TRBJ1-1

CDR3aa: CAGRGDNYEQYF
CDR3nt: TGTGCCGGGCGGGGGGACAACTACGAGCAGTACTTC
v_gene: TRBV7-9
abundance: NA
d_gene: TRBD2
j_gene: TRBJ2-7

CDR3aa: CASTGGRGRANEQFF
CDR3nt: TGTGCCAGCACCGGGGGGCGTGGGAGGGCCAATGAGCAGTTCTTC
v_gene: TRBV5-6
abundance: NA
d_gene: NA
j_gene: TRBJ2-1

CDR3aa: CASSLQLAGVDTQYF
CDR3nt: TGTGCCAGCAGTCTCCAACTAGCGGGAGTAGATACGCAGTATTTT
v_gene: TRBV6-6
abundance: NA
d_gene: TRBD2
j_gene: TRBJ2-3

CDR3aa: CASSLLSSGEQETQYF
CDR3nt: TGTGCCAGCAGCCTCTTGAGTAGCGGCGAGCAAGAGACCCAGTACTTC
v_gene: TRBV28
abundance: NA
d_gene: NA
j_gene: TRBJ2-5

CDR3aa: CASSQRTSGSAGWYNEQFF
CDR3nt: TGTGCCAGCAGCCAAAGGACTAGCGGGAGCGCTGGTTGGTACAATGAGCAGTTCTTC
v_gene: TRBV7-6
abundance: NA
d_gene: TRBD2
j_gene: TRBJ2-1

CDR3aa: CASSIAPYSTDTQYF
CDR3nt: TGTGCCAGTAGTATAGCCCCATACTCCACAGATACGCAGTATTTT
v_gene: TRBV19
abundance: NA
d_gene: NA
j_gene: TRBJ2-3

CDR3aa: CASSLASPGELFF
CDR3nt: TGTGCCAGCAGCTTAGCTAGCCCCGGGGAGCTGTTTTTT
v_gene: TRBV11-3
abundance: NA
d_gene: NA
j_gene: TRBJ2-2

CDR3aa: CASSLGAEQYF
CDR3nt: TGCGCCAGCAGCTTGGGAGCGGAGCAGTACTTC
v_gene: TRBV5-1
abundance: NA
d_gene: NA
j_gene: TRBJ2-7

CDR3aa: CASSPGTPRISYEQYF
CDR3nt: TGCGCCAGCAGCCCGGGGACGCCTCGGATCTCCTACGAGCAGTACTTC
v_gene: TRBV4-1
abundance: NA
d_gene: NA
j_gene: TRBJ2-7

CDR3aa: CASSVTLDWLEAFF
CDR3nt: TGTGCCAGTAGCGTGACCCTGGACTGGCTTGAAGCTTTCTTT
v_gene: TRBV19
abundance: few
d_gene: NA
j_gene: TRBJ1-1

CDR3aa: CASSLPPVVEAFF
CDR3nt: TGTGCCAGCAGCTTACCTCCGGTGGTTGAAGCTTTCTTT
v_gene: TRBV7-9
abundance: NA
d_gene: NA
j_gene: TRBJ1-1